The entry that follows covers one T cell receptor beta chain sequence. Its antigen remains undetermined. The input lacks base qualities; no much larger clone sits a single base away. In this study, focal radiation therapy paired with CTLA-4 blockade (ipilimumab) was tested in patients who had chemo-refractory metastatic non-small-cell lung cancer. This specimen belongs to a study of radiotherapy plus CTLA-4 blockade in lung cancer (dated by TCRdb to 2017 to 2018). At the level of the whole study: Objective responses occurred in about 20% of enrolled patients, and under 40% achieved disease control. Findings and caveats that apply to the study as a whole: After treatment with radiotherapy and ipilimumab, TCR clones that came from tumors expanded in the peripheral blood. Increased serum interferon-beta after radiation, together with early dynamic changes in blood T cell clones, were reported to be the strongest predictors of response.

Including cysteine and phenylalanine, the CDR3 has 13 amino acids. The kept DNA is CDR3 alone, 39 bases in frame from the first base. V loses 7 bases, J loses 4 bases, and the germline ends lie 14 bases apart. The germline V gene sets CDR1 to SGHRS and CDR2 to YFSETQ. Library construction relied on the immunoSEQ multiplex PCR assay. TCRdb carries this immuneACCESS record with in-frame sequences only. Its versions omit some clonotypes, under half of them owing to an unresolved V gene in the studies checked, with the rest unexplained. This sample comprises 75,000 to 100,000 clones, approximately 78% of them detected only once. The ten most abundant clones make up around 3% of the sample.

This chain joins TRBV5-1 to TRBJ1-1; possibly the D gene is TRBD1, per 5 matching bases. Sample: peripheral blood, taken from a patient treated with radiotherapy plus ipilimumab. The source is a human donor with non-small cell lung cancer who had a partial response to radiotherapy plus ipilimumab. The DNA sequence is given as TGCGCCAGCCACCCGCAGGGTGGCACTGAAGCTTTCTTT. Protein translation: CASHPQGGTEAFF. The variable domain in full, with residues beyond the CDR3 obtained from the reference TRBV5-1 and TRBJ1-1 genes, is KAGVTQTPRYLIKTRGQQVTLSCSPISGHRSVSWYQQTPGQGLQFLFEYFSETQRNKGNFPGRFSGRQFSNSRSEMNVSTLELGDSALYLCASHPQGGTEAFFGQGTRLTVV.